The 9 T cell receptor beta chains presented below share a single source sample, sequenced in a study of T cells in Graves' hyperthyroidism and ophthalmopathy. The investigators amplified TCR beta CDR3 regions from RNA transcripts. An initial round of RT-PCR targeting the TCR CDR3 relied on the HTBI primer set. One entry per CDR3 protein results from TCRdb running MiXCR on the multiplex PCR reads. This table holds hundreds of thousands of distinct CDR3 sequences, about a sixth found once. The sample was blood. These TCRs come from a woman in her late teens or twenties with Graves' hyperthyroidism.

This clonotype was found many times. The chain joins TRBV13 to TRBJ2-7; D ambiguous. The CDR3 is 14 amino acids. The V and J ends lost 0 bases and 5 bases respectively, with 11 bases between them. CDR1 PRHDT and CDR2 FYEKMQ come from the germline V gene (reference sequence). The CDR3 loop reads CASSLGTDLDEQYF. DNA for the CDR3: TGTGCCAGCAGCTTAGGCACTGACTTGGACGAGCAGTACTTC.

This clonotype was observed many times. The rearrangement uses TRBV20-1 and TRBJ2-3, with 12 bases that match TRBD2. There are 15 residues in the CDR3. V lost 2 bases, J lost 4 bases, and 4 bases stayed unmatched. Looked up from germline, CDR1 is DFQATT and CDR2 is SNEGSKA (reference sequence). The CDR3 coding sequence is TGCAGTGCTAGACAGTCTAGCGGGAGGGCAGATACGCAGTATTTT. Protein sequence: CSARQSSGRADTQYF.

This clonotype was seen at least ten times. The chain joins TRBV24-1 to TRBJ1-2; no clear D. The CDR3 consists of 14 residues. Germline CDR1 is KGHDR and CDR2 is SFDVKD. Trimming removed 5 bases from V and 6 bases from J, with 15 bases in between. The CDR3 reads CATSATTDFDGYTF. Written as DNA, the CDR3 is TGTGCCACCAGTGCTACAACTGACTTCGATGGCTACACCTTC.

This clonotype was detected only a few times. The rearrangement joins TRBV12-5 to TRBJ1-5; D may be TRBD1 (5 bases). V was trimmed by 0 bases and J by 11 bases, leaving 20 bases between them. Per the germline V gene, CDR1 is LGHNT and CDR2 is FRNRAP. The CDR3 extends over 16 amino acids. CDR3 protein: CASGLVRNRLAGAQHF. DNA of the CDR3: TGTGCTAGTGGTTTGGTACGGAACAGGTTGGCGGGGGCCCAGCATTTT.

This clonotype was observed a single time. This may be a read error, as it is one base from a much larger clone. CDR3 amino acids: CASSLEAGEVEAFF. CDR3 coding DNA: TGTGCCAGCAGTTTAGAAGCGGGGGAGGTGGAAGCTTTCTTT. The V and J genes are TRBV12-3 or TRBV12-4 and TRBJ1-1, with D possibly matching TRBD1 (5 bases). The CDR3 runs to 14 residues. Trimming left V 1 base short and J 8 bases short, with 14 bases between.

This sequence joins TRBV19 and TRBJ2-2; no clear D gene. The CDR3 extends over 13 amino acids. Germline assignment: CDR1 LNHDA and CDR2 SQIVND (reference sequence). V lost 8 bases and J lost 0, with 7 bases in between. In DNA, the CDR3 is TGTGCCAGTTGCTGGGCGAACACCGGGGAGCTGTTTTTT. Translation gives CASCWANTGELFF.

The chain joins TRBV7-2 to TRBJ2-1; 11 positions agree with TRBD2. The J segment lost 7 bases and the V segment lost 5 bases, leaving 10 bases of the junction unmatched. CDR1 and CDR2 (germline): SGHTA, FQGNSA. The CDR3 contains 16 residues. In nucleotides, the CDR3 is TGTGCCAGCAGCCCTGATAGCGGGAGGGCCGGGAATGAGCAGTTCTTC. This encodes CASSPDSGRAGNEQFF.

V and J are TRBV20-1 and TRBJ1-1; 7 nucleotides align to TRBD1. The CDR3 is 13 amino acids. CDR1 is DFQATT and CDR2 is SNEGSKA in the germline V gene (reference sequence). V gave up 4 bases and J gave up 1 base; unmatched junction bases: 3. CDR3 coding DNA: TGCAGTGCTACCGGGACAGAGAACACTGAAGCTTTCTTT. Protein product: CSATGTENTEAFF.

In this sample, this clonotype turned up many times. V and J are TRBV11-2 and TRBJ2-6; D is unclear. The CDR3 is 14 amino acids. Per the germline V gene, CDR1 is SGHAT and CDR2 is FQNNGV. Deletions cut 1 base from V and 12 bases from J, with 13 bases between. The CDR3 protein is CASSLAHLSAVLTF. CDR3 in DNA: TGTGCCAGCAGCTTAGCACACTTATCAGCCGTCCTGACTTTC.